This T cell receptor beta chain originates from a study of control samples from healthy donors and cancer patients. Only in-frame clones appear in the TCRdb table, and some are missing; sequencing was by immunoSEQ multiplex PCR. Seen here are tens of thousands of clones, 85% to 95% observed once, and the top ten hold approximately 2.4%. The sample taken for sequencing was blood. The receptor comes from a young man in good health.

CDR3 bases: TGTGCCAGCGGGGACAGGGGTTATGGCTACACCTTC. Its protein is CASGDRGYGYTF. The V call is TRBV5-6, the J call TRBJ1-2, with TRBD1 matching 10 bases. V lost 7 bases and J lost 5; bases outside the gene matches: 2. The CDR3 length is 12 residues. Germline V gene data show CDR1 as SGHDT and CDR2 as YYEEEE.